These 8 T cell receptor beta chains originate from one sample sequenced in a study of OX40 agonist ivuxolimab in advanced cancers. This table comes from immunoSEQ multiplex PCR, and its TCRdb copy is limited to in-frame clones, with some not included. The top ten clones hold 0.15% to 0.2% of a sample with over 70,000 clones, roughly 89% of them seen once. Sequencing used CD4+ or CD8+ T cells sorted from blood, obtained in a trial of the OX40 agonist ivuxolimab. The origin of the receptors is an adult with an advanced solid tumor such as melanoma, head and neck, liver or kidney cancer.

The CDR3, as DNA: TGCGCCAGCAGCTCCTACGGGACAGCAGCTACACCCCTCCACTTT. Its translation is CASSSYGTAATPLHF. The chain carries TRBV5-1 and TRBJ1-6; 7 bases map to TRBD1. Trimming took 3 bases from V and 11 from J; bases not matched to a gene: 11. The CDR3 extends over 15 amino acids. CDR1 is SGHRS, CDR2 YFSETQ, per germline.

This clone was seen just once. The chain combines TRBV5-1 with TRBJ2-3, with D maybe TRBD1 (6 bases). Germline V lookup: CDR1 SGHRS, CDR2 YFSETQ. The CDR3 length is 13 residues. Trimming removed 6 bases from V and 1 base from J, with 9 bases in between. CDR3 residues: CASTRQGTDTQYF. In nucleotides, the CDR3 is TGCGCCAGCACTAGACAGGGCACAGATACGCAGTATTTT. The variable domain in full, completed from reference TRBV5-1 and TRBJ2-3, reads KAGVTQTPRYLIKTRGQQVTLSCSPISGHRSVSWYQQTPGQGLQFLFEYFSETQRNKGNFPGRFSGRQFSNSRSEMNVSTLELGDSALYLCASTRQGTDTQYFGPGTRLTVL.

This clone was counted only a few times. This chain uses TRBV4-2 with TRBJ1-1; no clear D gene. V lost 3 bases, J lost 2 bases, and 10 bases lay in between. Germline assignment: CDR1 LGHNA and CDR2 YNFKEQ. The CDR3 extends over 14 amino acids. DNA of the CDR3: TGTGCCAGCAGCCAGCGTGGAGGAAACACTGAAGCTTTCTTT. Amino acids: CASSQRGGNTEAFF.

The CDR3 sequence is CASRSPGLAGDTQYF. The CDR3 DNA follows: TGTGCCAGCAGATCACCGGGACTAGCCGGGGATACGCAGTATTTT. The chain has TRBV6-6 and TRBJ2-3; 9 nucleotides line up with TRBD2. The V gene end was trimmed by 6 bases and the J gene end by 6 bases; junction bases not matched to a gene: 10. CDR1 and CDR2 (germline): MNHNY, SVGAGI (reference sequence). The CDR3 consists of 15 residues.

J is TRBJ2-1 and V is TRBV10-3; D remains unclear. V was clipped by 4 bases and J by 0 bases, with 10 bases between them. Looked up from germline, CDR1 is ENHRY and CDR2 is SYGVKD. The CDR3 has 15 residues. The CDR3 DNA is TGTGCCATCAGTGCGGCGGAGAGCTCCTACAATGAGCAGTTCTTC. The encoded protein is CAISAAESSYNEQFF.

The rearrangement joins TRBV5-1 to TRBJ2-3; 10 positions agree with TRBD1. CDR3 length: 16 amino acids. J was trimmed by 5 bases and V by 0 bases; bases with no gene match: 6. CDR1 is SGHRS and CDR2 is YFSETQ in the germline V gene. CDR3 DNA: TGCGCCAGCAGCTTGGAAGGGACAGGGGTGGGAGATACGCAGTATTTT. Its translation: CASSLEGTGVGDTQYF.

In this sample, this clone turned up a few times. This chain uses TRBV4-1 with TRBJ2-3, with 9 bases that match TRBD1. J lost 6 bases, V lost 0 bases, and 4 bases had no gene match. Germline-derived CDR1 and CDR2 are MGHRA and YSYEKL. This CDR3 region has 15 residues. CDR3 loop: CASSQESGTGDTQYF. CDR3 sequence (DNA): TGCGCCAGCAGCCAAGAGTCGGGGACAGGGGATACGCAGTATTTT.

V is TRBV5-4 and J is TRBJ2-1; the match to TRBD2 covers 8 bases. The CDR3 totals 14 residues. V lost 0 bases and J lost 8; bases outside the gene matches: 4. CDR1 is SGHNT, CDR2 YYREEE, per germline (reference sequence). The CDR3 here is CASSLERGSDEQFF. CDR3 sequence (DNA): TGTGCCAGCAGCTTGGAGCGGGGGTCTGATGAGCAGTTCTTC.